A single sample is the source of the 18 T cell receptor beta chains below, sequenced in a study of a mutant IDH1 vaccine in newly diagnosed glioma. For these TCRs, the target antigens are not known. Produced via immunoSEQ multiplex PCR; TCRdb's table is partial and in-frame only. Counted here are 25,000 to 30,000 clones, around 92% occurring once; the ten biggest clones make up about a fifth. Specified time point: week 5, during vaccination. Each dose of the vaccine consisted of 300 ug of mutant IDH1 20-mer peptide, with topical imiquimod. Here the sequenced sample was PBMCs, taken from a glioma patient whose treatment included an IDH1 peptide vaccine. The receptors shown here come from a man in his late teens or twenties with glioma.

The chain carries TRBV2 and TRBJ2-2; D is undetermined. V was pared by 0 bases and J by 8 bases, with 4 bases between. There are 12 residues in the CDR3. Germline loops: CDR1 SNHLY, CDR2 FYNNEI. CDR3 bases: TGTGCCAGCAGTGAAGCACCTGGGGAGCTGTTTTTT. It is translated as CASSEAPGELFF. Full variable domain (remainder filled in from reference TRBV2 and TRBJ2-2): EPEVTQTPSHQVTQMGQEVILRCVPISNHLYFYWYRQILGQKVEFLVSFYNNEISEKSEIFDDQFSVERPDGSNFTLKIRSTKLEDSAMYFCASSEAPGELFFGEGSRLTVL.

The chain has TRBV4-1 and TRBJ2-7; 16 bases fit TRBD2. This CDR3 comprises 18 residues. CDR1 is MGHRA, CDR2 YSYEKL, per germline. Germline trimming cut 4 bases from V and 2 bases from J; bases unmatched to any gene: 8. CDR3 residues: CASSPRGLAGGRAYEQYF. The CDR3 nucleotides read TGCGCCAGCAGCCCGAGGGGACTAGCGGGAGGGAGGGCCTACGAGCAGTACTTC.

The rearrangement uses TRBV7-2 and TRBJ2-7, with 9 bases lining up with TRBD2. The CDR3 spans 14 residues. With V trimmed by 5 bases and J by 6 bases, 8 bases remained unmatched. From germline, CDR1 is SGHTA and CDR2 FQGNSA. The DNA for the CDR3 is TGTGCCAGCAGCGTTAGCGGGAGTGAGATCGAGCAGTACTTC. This codes for CASSVSGSEIEQYF.

The rearrangement uses TRBV4-3 and TRBJ2-6, with D hard to call. The V end was cut by 2 bases, the J end by 1 base, with 9 bases between. CDR1 LGHNA and CDR2 YSLEER come from the germline V gene. The CDR3 runs 16 residues. The CDR3 DNA reads TGCGCCAGCAGCCAAAATACGGGTTCTGGGGCCAACGTCCTGACTTTC. Translated: CASSQNTGSGANVLTF.

The J gene is TRBJ1-2, the V gene TRBV18; 7 bases are a match to TRBD1. J gave up 8 bases and V 3 bases, and 9 bases lay outside the gene matches. CDR3 size: 14 residues. CDR1 KGHSH and CDR2 LQKENI come from the germline V gene. CDR3 in DNA: TGTGCCAGCTCACCGGGCACAGGGGAATTAGGCTACACCTTC. Translated, it gives CASSPGTGELGYTF.

This clone showed up just once. V is TRBV25-1 and J is TRBJ2-4; D ambiguous. V was shortened by 3 bases and J by 6 bases, with 9 bases between the two germline ends. CDR1 and CDR2 from the germline V gene are MGHDK and SYGVNS. The CDR3 length is 13 residues. CDR3: CASSDTNSNIQYF. The CDR3 nucleotides read TGTGCCAGCAGTGATACCAACTCAAACATTCAGTACTTC. The whole variable domain, remainder taken from reference TRBV25-1 and TRBJ2-4, is EADIYQTPRYLVIGTGKKITLECSQTMGHDKMYWYQQDPGMELHLIHYSYGVNSTEKGDLSSESTVSRIRTEHFPLTLESARPSHTSQYLCASSDTNSNIQYFGAGTRLSVL.

V gene TRBV2 combines with J gene TRBJ1-1, with D hard to call. CDR1 is SNHLY and CDR2 is FYNNEI in the germline V gene. Trimming removed 0 bases at V and 5 bases at J, with 13 bases between. CDR3 length: 15 amino acids. CDR3 region: CASSEAGRSRTEAFF. CDR3 coding DNA: TGTGCCAGCAGTGAAGCGGGCCGCTCTCGAACTGAAGCTTTCTTT.

DNA of the CDR3: TGTGCCAGCAGCTTAACCCTGGACAGCAGCTATGGCTACACCTTC. It specifies CASSLTLDSSYGYTF. This rearrangement joins TRBV9 to TRBJ1-2, with D maybe TRBD1 (6 bases). The CDR3 extends over 15 amino acids. Trimming took off 4 bases at V and 4 bases at J, with 17 bases between the two ends. Germline CDR1 and CDR2: SGDLS and YYNGEE.

The CDR3 DNA reads as TGTGCCAGCAGTGAAGACCCGTATGTCCAAAACACCATATATTTT. Translated: CASSEDPYVQNTIYF. The gene calls are TRBV6-1 and TRBJ1-3; no clear D gene. V gave up 1 base and J gave up 6 bases, with 13 bases separating them. Per germline, CDR1 MNHNS and CDR2 SASEGT. The CDR3 length is 15 residues.

This clone was picked up one time. The rearrangement joins TRBV5-6 to TRBJ2-1, with no clear D. V lost 2 bases, J lost 5 bases, and 8 bases lay in between. Germline V lookup: CDR1 SGHDT, CDR2 YYEEEE. The CDR3 is 13 residues long. The CDR3 spells CASSFSPDNEQFF. CDR3 nucleotides: TGTGCCAGCAGCTTCAGCCCCGACAATGAGCAGTTCTTC.

This chain connects TRBV28 to TRBJ1-5, with D unclear. The CDR3 has 15 amino acids. Germline V gene sequence: CDR1 MDHEN, CDR2 SYDVKM. Trimming stripped 2 bases from V and 0 bases from J, with 8 bases between. The CDR3 protein is CASSLGEYSNQPQHF. CDR3 DNA: TGTGCCAGCAGTTTAGGAGAATATAGCAATCAGCCCCAGCATTTT. Looking up the rest from reference TRBV28 and TRBJ1-5 gives the full variable domain: DVKVTQSSRYLVKRTGEKVFLECVQDMDHENMFWYRQDPGLGLRLIYFSYDVKMKEKGDIPEGYSVSREKKERFSLILESASTNQTSMYLCASSLGEYSNQPQHFGDGTRLSIL.

The genes are TRBV30 and TRBJ1-4; TRBD1 aligns across 8 bases. The germline CDR1 and CDR2 sequences are GTSNPN and SVGIG (reference sequence). V dropped 6 bases and J dropped 8; count of bases not matched to a gene: 11. CDR3 length equals 14 residues. CDR3 DNA: TGTGCCTGCTCCCCCGGGACAGGAGGGGAAAAACTGTTTTTT. Protein sequence: CACSPGTGGEKLFF. Looking up the rest from reference TRBV30 and TRBJ1-4 gives the full variable domain: SQTIHQWPATLVQPVGSPLSLECTVEGTSNPNLYWYRQAAGRGLQLLFYSVGIGQISSEVPQNLSASRPQDRQFILSSKKLLLSDSGFYLCACSPGTGGEKLFFGSGTQLSVL.

The chain has TRBV6-5 and TRBJ1-2; D is unresolved. V lost 0 bases and J lost 7, with 12 bases in between. From germline, CDR1 is MNHEY and CDR2 SVGAGI. The CDR3 totals 14 residues. The CDR3 sequence: CASSYSRGGGGYTF. The CDR3 bases are TGTGCCAGCAGTTACTCGAGAGGAGGCGGTGGCTACACCTTC.

The rearrangement uses TRBV30 and TRBJ1-2; TRBD1 might be the D (5 bases). This CDR3 is 13 amino acids long. In germline, CDR1 is GTSNPN, CDR2 SVGIG (reference sequence). Trimming removed 4 bases at V and 3 bases at J, with 12 bases between. The CDR3 is CAWIPGLYYGYTF. The CDR3 DNA sequence: TGTGCCTGGATACCAGGGCTCTACTATGGCTACACCTTC. Together with reference TRBV30 and TRBJ1-2, the CDR3 gives the full variable domain: SQTIHQWPATLVQPVGSPLSLECTVEGTSNPNLYWYRQAAGRGLQLLFYSVGIGQISSEVPQNLSASRPQDRQFILSSKKLLLSDSGFYLCAWIPGLYYGYTFGSGTRLTVV.

The rearrangement joins TRBV15 to TRBJ2-6; tentative D call: TRBD2 (6 bases). V was pared by 0 bases and J by 2 bases, with 8 bases between. The CDR3 loop spans 16 amino acids. Germline loops: CDR1 LNHNV, CDR2 YYDKDF (reference sequence). In DNA form, the CDR3 reads TGTGCCACCAGCAGAGAGGGGGGTACTGGGGCCAACGTCCTGACTTTC. Encoded protein: CATSREGGTGANVLTF.

This chain connects TRBV6-5 to TRBJ1-2, with D possibly TRBD1 on 5 matching bases. This CDR3 is built from 13 residues. V lost 6 bases and J 2 bases, leaving 10 bases between the germline ends. Germline V gene data show CDR1 as MNHEY and CDR2 as SVGAGI. The CDR3 DNA sequence: TGTGCCAGCAGCTACCGACAGAACTATGGCTACACCTTC. Encoded protein: CASSYRQNYGYTF.

The genes are TRBV4-3 and TRBJ2-2, with 12 bases identical to TRBD2. V trimming: 6 bases; J trimming: 7 bases; junction bases outside the gene matches: 9. The CDR3 is 16 amino acids. CDR1 LGHNA and CDR2 YSLEER come from the germline V gene. The CDR3 is CASSRALAGGGGELFF. The DNA for the CDR3 is TGCGCCAGCAGTCGCGCCCTAGCGGGAGGGGGCGGGGAGCTGTTTTTT.

V usage is TRBV18 and J usage is TRBJ1-2; D unclear. Germline lookup yields CDR1 KGHSH and CDR2 LQKENI. This CDR3 spans 12 amino acids. With 4 bases removed from V and 4 bases from J, the gap between germline ends came to 7 bases. The CDR3 region is CASSQGAYGYTF. DNA of the CDR3: TGTGCCAGCTCACAGGGAGCCTATGGCTACACCTTC.